This T cell receptor beta chain was identified during a study of regulatory T cells in long-lasting Graves disease. Study-wide results and limits: Among samples with persistent disease, TRBV28, TRBJ1-2 and TRBJ2-5 were favored. Sampling was limited to peripheral blood rather than thyroid tissue.

The CDR3 has 13 amino acids. V was clipped by 3 bases and J by 4 bases, with 9 bases between them. This clonotype was detected many times. No antigen is known for it. Time point here: persistent/refractory GD, antithyroid drugs over 5 years with positive TRAb. After RNA was extracted from PBMCs, the TCR library was made from it. Peripheral blood, at 8 to 9 milliliters, went into EDTA tubes. Building the TCR beta libraries relied on iRepertoire HTBI primers, and CDR3 regions underwent Arm-PCR. From the multiplex PCR reads, TCRdb called clonotypes with MiXCR, one entry per CDR3 protein. The table lists about 660,000 distinct CDR3 sequences, around 30% of them singletons.

This specimen was peripheral blood mononuclear cells (PBMCs), taken when the disease was refractory, from a patient treated with antithyroid drugs. This chain connects TRBV12-3 or TRBV12-4 to TRBJ1-1; a possible D gene is TRBD1 (5 bases). The receptor was isolated from a female donor with Graves disease. The CDR3 sequence: CASSFDRFTEAFF. CDR3 nucleotides: TGTGCCAGCAGTTTCGACAGATTCACTGAAGCTTTCTTT.